The 25 T cell receptor beta chains reported below all come from one sample, sequenced in a study of cytomegalovirus exposure and HLA in healthy donors. Amplification used 60 Vbeta primers and 13 Jbeta primers. Produced via immunoSEQ multiplex PCR; TCRdb's table is partial and in-frame only. Among about 130,000 clones, just under 75% were seen once, and the ten largest hold approximately 7%. The specimen sequenced was PBMCs. The receptors originated from a man aged 35-49 years in good health and CMV-seropositive.

This clone was recorded a few times. This chain links TRBV28 with TRBJ1-4, with 9 bases matching TRBD1. CDR1 and CDR2 (germline): MDHEN, SYDVKM. This CDR3 is 15 amino acids long. V was pared by 1 base and J by 12 bases, with 9 bases of the junction left unmatched. The CDR3 DNA follows: TGTGCCAGCAGTTTATCCCCCAGGGACAGGGTGGAACTGTTTTTT. Translating it yields CASSLSPRDRVELFF.

The sample holds a few counts of this clone. The chain combines TRBV5-6 with TRBJ2-7; a possible D gene is TRBD1 (6 bases). Germline V gives CDR1 SGHDT, CDR2 YYEEEE. The CDR3 is made up of 13 amino acids. The V and J ends lost 7 bases and 0 bases respectively, with 11 bases between them. The CDR3 nucleotides read TGTGCCAGCGGGGGCTTCCCCTCCTACGAGCAGTACTTC. Its protein is CASGGFPSYEQYF.

This chain joins TRBV7-9 and TRBJ1-1, with TRBD1 as a possible D gene (6 bases). Per the germline V gene, CDR1 is SEHNR and CDR2 is FQNEAQ (reference sequence). The CDR3 is made up of 14 amino acids. With 5 bases removed from V and 3 bases from J, the gap between germline ends came to 13 bases. The CDR3 nucleotides are TGTGCCAGCAGCCTAAGACAGGAATACACTGAAGCTTTCTTT. It codes for CASSLRQEYTEAFF.

This clone was seen only once. This sequence joins TRBV5-1 and TRBJ2-3, with TRBD2 identical over 12 bases. The ends lost 1 base at V and 2 bases at J; junction bases unmatched: 11. The CDR3 is 19 amino acids. Germline CDR1 reads SGHRS; CDR2 reads YFSETQ. CDR3 sequence: CASSLFLAGGAGDTDTQYF. The CDR3 DNA reads as TGCGCCAGCAGCTTGTTTCTAGCGGGAGGGGCGGGCGACACAGATACGCAGTATTTT.

The chain uses TRBV4-1 and TRBJ1-5; D might be TRBD1 (5 bases). Per germline, CDR1 MGHRA and CDR2 YSYEKL. V was pared by 2 bases and J by 0 bases, with 8 bases between. The CDR3 runs to 15 residues. In DNA, the CDR3 is TGCGCCAGCAGCCAACTGGGACTTAGCAATCAGCCCCAGCATTTT. This translates into CASSQLGLSNQPQHF.

The genes are TRBV30 and TRBJ2-3; D may be TRBD2 (6 bases). This CDR3 region has 13 residues. Trimming took 3 bases from V and 3 from J, leaving 10 bases between them. In germline, CDR1 is GTSNPN, CDR2 SVGIG (reference sequence). The CDR3 protein is CAWSWGVTDTQYF. DNA for the CDR3: TGTGCCTGGAGCTGGGGGGTTACAGATACGCAGTATTTT.

The chain carries TRBV5-1 and TRBJ2-3; TRBD2 agrees at 7 bases. The CDR3 runs to 15 residues. Per germline, CDR1 SGHRS and CDR2 YFSETQ. J gave up 2 bases and V 3 bases, and 6 bases lay outside the gene matches. The CDR3 sequence is CASSSLTSTTDTQYF. Here the CDR3 DNA reads TGCGCCAGCAGCTCTTTGACTAGCACCACAGATACGCAGTATTTT.

The V call is TRBV7-6, the J call TRBJ1-5; 7 bases line up with TRBD1. Germline V lookup: CDR1 SGHVS, CDR2 FNYEAQ. This CDR3 is built from 15 residues. V trimming: 1 base; J trimming: 7 bases; junction bases outside the gene matches: 7. CDR3 protein: CASSLGQGHRQPQHF. The CDR3, as DNA: TGTGCCAGCAGCTTAGGACAGGGCCACAGACAGCCCCAGCATTTT.

The rearrangement links TRBV6-5 to TRBJ1-6; D is unclear. Germline CDR1 and CDR2: MNHEY and SVGAGI. There are 12 residues in the CDR3. Trimming removed 6 bases at V and 10 bases at J, with 10 bases between. CDR3 in DNA: TGTGCCAGCAGAGCCACCCGGTCACCCCTCCACTTT. Protein sequence: CASRATRSPLHF.

This sequence joins TRBV7-6 and TRBJ2-3, with 8 bases identical to TRBD2. CDR1 is SGHVS, CDR2 FNYEAQ, per germline. The CDR3 consists of 16 residues. The trim removed 1 base at V and 7 bases at J, leaving 10 bases unmatched. The CDR3 here is CASSLGGLGPGNTQYF. CDR3 DNA sequence: TGTGCCAGCAGCTTAGGGGGACTAGGACCCGGAAATACGCAGTATTTT.

The CDR3 DNA reads TGTGCCAGCAGTTTCAACAGGGGGATGAACACTGAAGCTTTCTTT. Translation gives CASSFNRGMNTEAFF. V usage is TRBV28 and J usage is TRBJ1-1, with 8 bases identical to TRBD1. CDR1 MDHEN and CDR2 SYDVKM come from the germline V gene. Germline trimming cut 3 bases from V and 0 bases from J; bases unmatched to any gene: 3. The CDR3 sequence is 15 residues long.

The CDR3 is CASSYRSSGDGETQYF. In nucleotides, the CDR3 is TGTGCCAGCAGTTACCGCTCCTCAGGGGACGGGGAGACCCAGTACTTC. This chain links TRBV27 with TRBJ2-5, with TRBD1 as a possible D gene (6 bases). The CDR3 is made up of 16 amino acids. Germline V CDR1 and CDR2: MNHEY, SMNVEV (reference sequence). The V gene lost 4 bases and the J gene lost 5 bases, with 20 bases spanning the gap.

The chain combines TRBV27 with TRBJ2-3, with D possibly matching TRBD1 (6 bases). This CDR3 spans 14 amino acids. The V and J ends lost 4 bases and 5 bases respectively, with 13 bases between them. CDR1 is MNHEY, CDR2 SMNVEV, per germline (reference sequence). The chain's CDR3 is CASSSGQWRDTQYF. In nucleotides, the CDR3 is TGTGCCAGCAGTTCTGGACAGTGGAGAGATACGCAGTATTTT.

The table lists this clone with a few counts. This chain uses TRBV9 with TRBJ2-3; 12 bases are a match to TRBD2. The CDR3 spans 16 residues. V dropped 4 bases and J dropped 6; count of bases not matched to a gene: 9. CDR1 is SGDLS and CDR2 is YYNGEE in the germline V gene. CDR3 loop: CASSMDASGGADTQYF. For the CDR3, the DNA is TGTGCCAGCAGCATGGACGCTAGCGGGGGGGCCGATACGCAGTATTTT.

This rearrangement joins TRBV10-2 to TRBJ1-5; unclear D gene. The V gene's germline CDR1 is WSHSY and CDR2 SAAADI. Trimming pared 8 bases from V and 6 bases from J, leaving 20 bases between. The CDR3 length is 15 residues. Written as DNA, the CDR3 is TGCGCCAGCTTAGACGCGGGGAGAGTTAGTCAGCCCCAGCATTTT. Protein product: CASLDAGRVSQPQHF.

This chain uses TRBV2 with TRBJ1-1, with 9 bases matching TRBD1. CDR1 is SNHLY, CDR2 FYNNEI, per germline. The J segment lost 2 bases and the V segment lost 6 bases, leaving 16 bases of the junction unmatched. The length of the CDR3 is 18 residues. CDR3 nucleotide sequence: TGTGCCAGCAGAACGGGACAGGGTGTGGTTGGGGGAAACACTGAAGCTTTCTTT. Amino acid sequence: CASRTGQGVVGGNTEAFF. The complete variable domain, with remaining parts taken from reference TRBV2 and TRBJ1-1, reads EPEVTQTPSHQVTQMGQEVILRCVPISNHLYFYWYRQILGQKVEFLVSFYNNEISEKSEIFDDQFSVERPDGSNFTLKIRSTKLEDSAMYFCASRTGQGVVGGNTEAFFGQGTRLTVV.

This clone was counted between two and nine times. The chain recombines TRBV4-1 with TRBJ1-5; TRBD1 might be the D (6 bases). Deletions cut 1 base from V and 0 bases from J, with 25 bases between. Germline lookup yields CDR1 MGHRA and CDR2 YSYEKL. The CDR3 sequence is 21 residues long. The DNA of the CDR3 is TGCGCCAGCAGCCAAGTCCTCCTTGGGGGCGGTCGTATAAGTAGCAATCAGCCCCAGCATTTT. Translation gives CASSQVLLGGGRISSNQPQHF.

V and J are TRBV7-9 and TRBJ2-7, with TRBD2 identical over 8 bases. Unmatched junction bases numbered 15, after V lost 1 base and J lost 7 bases. This CDR3 is built from 17 residues. Germline lookup yields CDR1 SEHNR and CDR2 FQNEAQ (reference sequence). CDR3 nucleotide sequence: TGTGCCAGCAGCTTAGTAGGAGGGGGGGCGGGAGGCGGAGAGCAGTACTTC. Its translation: CASSLVGGGAGGGEQYF. Filled out from reference TRBV7-9 and TRBJ2-7, the complete variable domain reads DTGVSQNPRHKITKRGQNVTFRCDPISEHNRLYWYRQTLGQGPEFLTYFQNEAQLEKSRLLSDRFSAERPKGSFSTLEIQRTEQGDSAMYLCASSLVGGGAGGGEQYFGPGTRLTVT.

CDR3 sequence: CASSLGDRGSGANVLTF. The CDR3 DNA sequence: TGTGCCAGCAGCTTGGGGGACAGGGGATCCGGGGCCAACGTCCTGACTTTC. The chain couples TRBV5-5 to TRBJ2-6; 10 bases agree with TRBD1. V lost 0 bases to trimming and J lost 4 bases; unmatched junction nucleotides: 4. CDR1 is SGHKS, CDR2 YYEKEE, per germline (reference sequence). CDR3 length: 17 amino acids.

This chain links TRBV10-3 with TRBJ1-4; 8 bases map to TRBD1. Germline-derived CDR1 and CDR2 are ENHRY and SYGVKD. Unmatched junction bases numbered 8, after V lost 9 bases and J lost 8 bases. The CDR3 covers 13 residues. The CDR3 here is CAIADRVEEKLFF. Here the CDR3 DNA reads TGTGCCATAGCGGACAGGGTGGAAGAAAAACTGTTTTTT.

This chain connects TRBV28 to TRBJ1-5; D gene unclear. Germline values: CDR1 MDHEN, CDR2 SYDVKM. The CDR3 spans 14 residues. Deletions cut 5 bases from V and 1 base from J, with 9 bases between. In DNA form, the CDR3 reads TGTGCCAGCAGTCCCCTAGGCAGCAATCAGCCCCAGCATTTT. This sequence encodes CASSPLGSNQPQHF.

CDR3 region: CASSLPGGLEQYF. CDR3 bases: TGTGCCAGCAGCCTACCGGGGGGTCTCGAGCAGTACTTC. The gene calls are TRBV6-5 and TRBJ2-7; 7 bases are a match to TRBD2. Trimming took 6 bases from V and 6 from J; bases not matched to a gene: 8. The CDR3 totals 13 residues. CDR1 and CDR2 (germline): MNHEY, SVGAGI.

This chain links TRBV5-1 with TRBJ2-3, with 8 bases identical to TRBD2. Germline assignment: CDR1 SGHRS and CDR2 YFSETQ. This CDR3 is built from 16 residues. The ends lost 3 bases at V and 2 bases at J; junction bases unmatched: 8. The CDR3 loop reads CASSSRGGTLTDTQYF. The CDR3 DNA reads TGCGCCAGCAGCTCCCGCGGGGGGACCCTCACAGATACGCAGTATTTT. Looking up the rest from reference TRBV5-1 and TRBJ2-3 gives the full variable domain: KAGVTQTPRYLIKTRGQQVTLSCSPISGHRSVSWYQQTPGQGLQFLFEYFSETQRNKGNFPGRFSGRQFSNSRSEMNVSTLELGDSALYLCASSSRGGTLTDTQYFGPGTRLTVL.

The genes are TRBV30 and TRBJ1-2; TRBD1 might be the D (6 bases). This CDR3 has 14 amino acids. The V gene lost 3 bases and the J gene lost 4 bases, with 15 bases spanning the gap. The germline V gene has CDR1 GTSNPN and CDR2 SVGIG (reference sequence). CDR3 bases: TGTGCCTGGAGACCGGGGGGGCAGGGCTATGGCTACACCTTC. It translates to CAWRPGGQGYGYTF.

In this sample, this clone turned up once. The chain combines TRBV14 with TRBJ2-1, with 13 nucleotides matching TRBD2. Germline V gene lookup returns CDR1 SGHDN and CDR2 FVKESK. V was clipped by 2 bases and J by 5 bases; unmatched bases: 6. The CDR3 is 17 amino acids. The CDR3 DNA sequence: TGTGCCAGCAGCCAACAGATCGGGACTAGCGGGGACAATGAGCAGTTCTTC. As protein: CASSQQIGTSGDNEQFF.